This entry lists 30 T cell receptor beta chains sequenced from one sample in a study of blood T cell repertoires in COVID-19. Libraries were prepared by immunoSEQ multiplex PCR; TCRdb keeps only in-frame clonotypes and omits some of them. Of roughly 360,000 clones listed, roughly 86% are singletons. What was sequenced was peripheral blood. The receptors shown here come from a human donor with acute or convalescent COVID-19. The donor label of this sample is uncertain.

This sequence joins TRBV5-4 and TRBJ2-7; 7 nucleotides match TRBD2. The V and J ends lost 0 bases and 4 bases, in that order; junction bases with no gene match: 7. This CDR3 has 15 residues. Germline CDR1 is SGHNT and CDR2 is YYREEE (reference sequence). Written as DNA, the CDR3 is TGTGCCAGCAGCTTGGATTCTAGCGGAGAGTACGAGCAGTACTTC. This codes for CASSLDSSGEYEQYF.

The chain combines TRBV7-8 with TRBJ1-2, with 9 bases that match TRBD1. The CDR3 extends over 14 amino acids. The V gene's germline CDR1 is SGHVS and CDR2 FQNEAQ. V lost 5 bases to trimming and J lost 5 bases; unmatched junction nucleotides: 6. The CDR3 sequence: CASSPGQGTYGYTF. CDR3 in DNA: TGTGCCAGCAGCCCAGGACAGGGGACATATGGCTACACCTTC. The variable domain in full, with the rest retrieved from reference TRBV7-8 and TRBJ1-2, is GAGVSQSPRYKVAKRGQDVALRCDPISGHVSLFWYQQALGQGPEFLTYFQNEAQLDKSGLPSDRFFAERPEGSVSTLKIQRTQQEDSAVYLCASSPGQGTYGYTFGSGTRLTVV.

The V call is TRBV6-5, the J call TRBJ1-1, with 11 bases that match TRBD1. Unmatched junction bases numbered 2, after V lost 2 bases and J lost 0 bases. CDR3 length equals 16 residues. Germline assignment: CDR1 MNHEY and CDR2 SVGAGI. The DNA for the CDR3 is TGTGCCAGCAGTTACCGGACAGGGGGCGTGAACACTGAAGCTTTCTTT. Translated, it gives CASSYRTGGVNTEAFF.

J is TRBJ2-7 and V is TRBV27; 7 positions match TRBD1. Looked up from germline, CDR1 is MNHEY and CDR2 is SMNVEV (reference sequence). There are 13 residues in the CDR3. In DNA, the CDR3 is TGTGCAGCCCCTCTGGGGACAGCCTACGAGCAGTACTTC. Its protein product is CAAPLGTAYEQYF.

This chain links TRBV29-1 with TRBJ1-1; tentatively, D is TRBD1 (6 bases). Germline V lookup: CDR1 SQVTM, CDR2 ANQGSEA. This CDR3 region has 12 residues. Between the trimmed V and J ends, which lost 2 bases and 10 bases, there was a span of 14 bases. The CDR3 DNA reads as TGCAGCGTTGAAAAAGGGGACATAACAGCTTTCTTT. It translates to CSVEKGDITAFF.

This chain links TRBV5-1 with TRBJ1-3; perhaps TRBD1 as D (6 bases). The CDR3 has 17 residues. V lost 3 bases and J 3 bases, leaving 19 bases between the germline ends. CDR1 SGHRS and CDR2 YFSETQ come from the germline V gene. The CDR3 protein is CASSSSGFGRGGNTIYF. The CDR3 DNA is TGCGCCAGCAGCTCTTCAGGGTTTGGCAGGGGTGGAAACACCATATATTTT.

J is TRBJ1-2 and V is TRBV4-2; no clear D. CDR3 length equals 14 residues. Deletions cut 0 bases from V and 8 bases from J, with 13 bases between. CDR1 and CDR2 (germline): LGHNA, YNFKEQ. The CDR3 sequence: CASSQDPAGRGYTF. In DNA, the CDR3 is TGTGCCAGCAGCCAAGATCCCGCAGGTCGCGGCTACACCTTC.

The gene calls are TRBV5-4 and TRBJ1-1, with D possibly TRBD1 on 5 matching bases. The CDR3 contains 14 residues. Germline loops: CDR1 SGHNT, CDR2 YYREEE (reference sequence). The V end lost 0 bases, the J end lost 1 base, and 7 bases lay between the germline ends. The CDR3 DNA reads TGTGCCAGCAGCTTGGTTAGGGGGAACACTGAAGCTTTCTTT. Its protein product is CASSLVRGNTEAFF. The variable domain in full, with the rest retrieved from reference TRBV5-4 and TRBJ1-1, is ETGVTQSPTHLIKTRGQQVTLRCSSQSGHNTVSWYQQALGQGPQFIFQYYREEENGRGNFPPRFSGLQFPNYSSELNVNALELDDSALYLCASSLVRGNTEAFFGQGTRLTVV.

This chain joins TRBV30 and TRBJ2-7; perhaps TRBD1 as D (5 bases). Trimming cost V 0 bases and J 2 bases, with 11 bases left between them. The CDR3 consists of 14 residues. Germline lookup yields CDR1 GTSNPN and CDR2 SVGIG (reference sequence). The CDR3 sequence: CAWSVGQGPYEQYF. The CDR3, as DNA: TGTGCCTGGAGTGTCGGTCAGGGTCCCTACGAGCAGTACTTC.

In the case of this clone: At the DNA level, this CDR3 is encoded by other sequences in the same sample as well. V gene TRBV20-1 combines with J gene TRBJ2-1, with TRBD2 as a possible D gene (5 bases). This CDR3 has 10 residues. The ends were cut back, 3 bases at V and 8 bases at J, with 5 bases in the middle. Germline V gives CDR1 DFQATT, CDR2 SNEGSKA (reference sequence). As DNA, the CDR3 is TGCAGTGCTAGCGGGGATGAGCAGTTCTTC. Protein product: CSASGDEQFF.

The CDR3 DNA reads as TGTGCCAGCAGCACCCGCGACAGGGTAGCGAACACCGGGGAGCTGTTTTTT. It specifies CASSTRDRVANTGELFF. The chain combines TRBV13 with TRBJ2-2, with TRBD1 matching over 7 bases. The CDR3 sequence is 17 residues long. Trimming cost V 5 bases and J 0 bases; bases outside gene matches: 9. CDR1 and CDR2 (germline): PRHDT, FYEKMQ (reference sequence).

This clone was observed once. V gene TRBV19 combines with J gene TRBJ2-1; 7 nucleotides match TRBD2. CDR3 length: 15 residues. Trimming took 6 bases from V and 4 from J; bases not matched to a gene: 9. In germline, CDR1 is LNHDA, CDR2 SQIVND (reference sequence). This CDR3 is CASRGAGAGYNEQFF. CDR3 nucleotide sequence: TGTGCCAGTAGAGGGGCGGGAGCGGGATACAATGAGCAGTTCTTC.

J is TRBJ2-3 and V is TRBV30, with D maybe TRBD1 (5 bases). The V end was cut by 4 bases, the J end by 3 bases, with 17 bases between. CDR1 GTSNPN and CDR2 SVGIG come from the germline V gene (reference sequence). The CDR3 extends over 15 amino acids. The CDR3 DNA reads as TGTGCCTGGACTACACAGGCGATGAGGACAGATACGCAGTATTTT. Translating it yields CAWTTQAMRTDTQYF.

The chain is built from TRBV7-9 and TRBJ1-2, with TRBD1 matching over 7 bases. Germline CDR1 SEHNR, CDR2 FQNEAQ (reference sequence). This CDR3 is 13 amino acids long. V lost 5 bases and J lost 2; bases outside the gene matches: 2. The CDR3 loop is CASSPQGNYGYTF. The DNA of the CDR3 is TGTGCCAGCAGCCCACAGGGGAACTATGGCTACACCTTC.

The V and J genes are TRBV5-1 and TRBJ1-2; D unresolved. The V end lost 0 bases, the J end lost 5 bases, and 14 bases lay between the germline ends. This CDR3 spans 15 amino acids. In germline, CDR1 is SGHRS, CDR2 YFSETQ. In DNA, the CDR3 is TGCGCCAGCAGCTTGGTGGCCAGCGGAAGTTATGGCTACACCTTC. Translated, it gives CASSLVASGSYGYTF.

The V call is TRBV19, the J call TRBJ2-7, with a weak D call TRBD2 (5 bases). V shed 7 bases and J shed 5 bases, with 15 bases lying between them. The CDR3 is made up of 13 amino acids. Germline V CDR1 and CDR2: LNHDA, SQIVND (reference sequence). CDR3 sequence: CASKAGNRDEQYF. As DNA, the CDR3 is TGTGCCAGTAAGGCCGGGAATCGGGACGAGCAGTACTTC.

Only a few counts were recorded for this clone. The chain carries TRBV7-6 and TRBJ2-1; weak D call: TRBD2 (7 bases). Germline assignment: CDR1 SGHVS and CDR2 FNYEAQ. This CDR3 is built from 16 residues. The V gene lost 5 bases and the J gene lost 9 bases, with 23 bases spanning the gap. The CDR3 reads CASSEGGGQITTEQFF. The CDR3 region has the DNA TGTGCCAGCAGCGAGGGGGGGGGACAAATTACCACTGAGCAGTTCTTC.

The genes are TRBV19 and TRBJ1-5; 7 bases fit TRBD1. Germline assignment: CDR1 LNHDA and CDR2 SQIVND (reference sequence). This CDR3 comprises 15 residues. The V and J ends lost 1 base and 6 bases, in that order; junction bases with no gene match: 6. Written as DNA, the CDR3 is TGTGCCAGTAGTATAGGGGAAACAGGGGTTCAGCCCCAGCATTTT. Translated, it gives CASSIGETGVQPQHF.

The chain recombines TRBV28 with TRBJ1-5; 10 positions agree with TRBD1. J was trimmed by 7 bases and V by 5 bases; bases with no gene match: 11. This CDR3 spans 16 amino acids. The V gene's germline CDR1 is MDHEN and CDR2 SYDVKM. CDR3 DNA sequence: TGTGCCAGCAGTCCAGGGGACAGGGGTTCGCGGCAGCCCCAGCATTTT. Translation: CASSPGDRGSRQPQHF.

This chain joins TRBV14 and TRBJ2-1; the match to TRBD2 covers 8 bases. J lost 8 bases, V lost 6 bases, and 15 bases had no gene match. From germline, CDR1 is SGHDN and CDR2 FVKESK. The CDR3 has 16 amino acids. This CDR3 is CASSPTGTRTSDEQFF. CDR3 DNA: TGTGCCAGCAGTCCAACCGGGACTAGGACCTCCGATGAGCAGTTCTTC.

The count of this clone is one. The CDR3 DNA reads TGTGCCAGCAGTGAAGCCGGGACAGGGGGCAAGTACGAGCAGTACTTC. This gives the protein CASSEAGTGGKYEQYF. V and J are TRBV2 and TRBJ2-7; the match to TRBD1 covers 12 bases. Per germline, CDR1 SNHLY and CDR2 FYNNEI. V trimming: 0 bases; J trimming: 4 bases; junction bases outside the gene matches: 4. The CDR3 totals 16 residues.

The CDR3 nucleotides read TGTGCCAGCAGCTCCCTCCCAGGCGGGAGCTCCTACAATGAGCAGTTCTTC. It yields the protein CASSSLPGGSSYNEQFF. This sequence joins TRBV7-8 and TRBJ2-1, with TRBD2 matching over 7 bases. V was clipped by 4 bases and J by 0 bases; unmatched bases: 9. The CDR3 contains 17 residues. Germline CDR1 is SGHVS and CDR2 is FQNEAQ.

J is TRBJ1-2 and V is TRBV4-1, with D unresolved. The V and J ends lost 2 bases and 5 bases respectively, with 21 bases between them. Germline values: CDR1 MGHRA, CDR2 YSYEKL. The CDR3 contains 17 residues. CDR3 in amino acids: CASSQLISPPGLYGYTF. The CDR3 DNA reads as TGCGCCAGCAGCCAACTCATTTCCCCCCCCGGGTTATATGGCTACACCTTC.

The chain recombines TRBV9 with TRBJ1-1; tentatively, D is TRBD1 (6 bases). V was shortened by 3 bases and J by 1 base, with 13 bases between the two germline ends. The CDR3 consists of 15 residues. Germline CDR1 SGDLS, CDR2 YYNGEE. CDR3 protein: CASSAETGTNTEAFF. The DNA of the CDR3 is TGTGCCAGCAGCGCGGAGACAGGAACGAACACTGAAGCTTTCTTT.

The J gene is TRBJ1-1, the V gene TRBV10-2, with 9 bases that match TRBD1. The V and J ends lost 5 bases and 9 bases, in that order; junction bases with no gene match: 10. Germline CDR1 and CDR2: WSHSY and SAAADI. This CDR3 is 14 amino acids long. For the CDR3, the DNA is TGCGCCAGCAGTCAGGGTAGGGACAGGGAACAAGCTTTCTTT. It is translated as CASSQGRDREQAFF.

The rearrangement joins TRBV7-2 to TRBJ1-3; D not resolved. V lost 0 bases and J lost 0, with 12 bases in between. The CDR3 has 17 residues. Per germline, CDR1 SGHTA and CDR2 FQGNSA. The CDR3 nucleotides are TGTGCCAGCAGCTTAGCAGGCGGCGCGATCTCTGGAAACACCATATATTTT. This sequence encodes CASSLAGGAISGNTIYF. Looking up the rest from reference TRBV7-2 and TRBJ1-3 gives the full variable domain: GAGVSQSPSNKVTEKGKDVELRCDPISGHTALYWYRQSLGQGLEFLIYFQGNSAPDKSGLPSDRFSAERTGGSVSTLTIQRTQQEDSAVYLCASSLAGGAISGNTIYFGEGSWLTVV.

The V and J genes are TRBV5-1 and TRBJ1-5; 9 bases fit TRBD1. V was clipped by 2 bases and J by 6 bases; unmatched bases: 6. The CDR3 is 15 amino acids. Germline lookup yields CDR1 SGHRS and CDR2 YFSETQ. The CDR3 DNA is TGCGCCAGCAGCTTAACAGGGGGCATGGGTCAGCCCCAGCATTTT. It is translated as CASSLTGGMGQPQHF.

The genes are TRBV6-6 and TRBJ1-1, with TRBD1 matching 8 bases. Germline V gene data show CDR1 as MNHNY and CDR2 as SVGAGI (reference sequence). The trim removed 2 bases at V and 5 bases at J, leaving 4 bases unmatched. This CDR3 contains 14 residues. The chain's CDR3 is CASSYATGATEAFF. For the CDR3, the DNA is TGTGCCAGCAGTTACGCGACAGGGGCGACTGAAGCTTTCTTT.

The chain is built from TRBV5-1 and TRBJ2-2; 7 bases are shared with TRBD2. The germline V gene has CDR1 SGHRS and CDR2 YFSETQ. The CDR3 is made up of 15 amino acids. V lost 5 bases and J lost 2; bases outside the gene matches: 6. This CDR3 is CASRMTSSNTGELFF. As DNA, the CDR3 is TGCGCCAGCAGAATGACTAGCAGTAACACCGGGGAGCTGTTTTTT.

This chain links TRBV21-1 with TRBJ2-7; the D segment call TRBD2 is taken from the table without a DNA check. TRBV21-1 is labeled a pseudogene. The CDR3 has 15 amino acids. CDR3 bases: TGTGCCAGCAGCAAAGTTTGCGAACCCTCATACGAGCAGTACTTC. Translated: CASSKVCEPSYEQYF.